These 15 T cell receptor beta chains originate from one sample sequenced in a study of blood T cell repertoires in COVID-19. The table came from immunoSEQ multiplex PCR; TCRdb's copy has only in-frame clones and leaves some out. The sample shows a few hundred thousand clones, 90% of them seen only once. The sample comprised peripheral blood. All receptors come from a woman between 50 and 59 years old with COVID-19, enrolled during active disease.

A single count supports this clone. This chain connects TRBV19 to TRBJ1-1; 8 bases are shared with TRBD1. Germline-derived CDR1 and CDR2 are LNHDA and SQIVND (reference sequence). This CDR3 region has 16 residues. V was clipped by 7 bases and J by 1 base; unmatched bases: 11. The CDR3 bases are TGTGCCAGTACCCCTTGGACAGGGAAGACGAACACTGAAGCTTTCTTT. Protein product: CASTPWTGKTNTEAFF.

This chain uses TRBV7-6 with TRBJ2-1; 8 nucleotides agree with TRBD1. This CDR3 spans 15 amino acids. V was pared by 1 base and J by 4 bases, with 3 bases of the junction left unmatched. The germline V gene has CDR1 SGHVS and CDR2 FNYEAQ. The CDR3 DNA follows: TGTGCCAGCAGCTTAGAGGGGACAGGTTACAATGAGCAGTTCTTC. Translation: CASSLEGTGYNEQFF. The full variable domain, rest sourced from reference TRBV7-6 and TRBJ2-1, is GAGVSQSPRYKVTKRGQDVALRCDPISGHVSLYWYRQALGQGPEFLTYFNYEAQQDKSGLPNDRFSAERPEGSISTLTIQRTEQRDSAMYRCASSLEGTGYNEQFFGPGTRLTVL.

This chain uses TRBV23-1 with TRBJ1-2, with D uncertain. TRBV23-1 is an open reading frame whose function is uncertain. The CDR3 is 10 residues long. V lost 7 bases and J 8 bases, leaving 8 bases between the germline ends. The CDR3 protein is CASNNGGYTF. CDR3 coding DNA: TGCGCCAGCAACAACGGGGGCTACACCTTC.

J is TRBJ2-1 and V is TRBV6-2 or TRBV6-3; 10 bases align to TRBD2. The V gene end was trimmed by 2 bases and the J gene end by 5 bases; junction bases not matched to a gene: 12. The CDR3 runs to 18 residues. Per the germline V gene, CDR1 is MNHEY and CDR2 is SVGEGT. The CDR3 DNA reads TGTGCCAGCAGTTACGCGACCTTCACTAGCGGGAATAACAATGAGCAGTTCTTC. It encodes CASSYATFTSGNNNEQFF.

The sample holds one count of this clone. The rearrangement links TRBV25-1 to TRBJ1-2, with D possibly TRBD1 on 6 matching bases. V was cut by 2 bases and J by 4 bases, with 11 bases left in between. Germline V lookup: CDR1 MGHDK, CDR2 SYGVNS. This CDR3 is built from 14 residues. CDR3 bases: TGTGCCAGCAGTGAACCTGGACAGATCTATGGCTACACCTTC. This translates into CASSEPGQIYGYTF.

The CDR3 region is CASSQGQGYGYTF. DNA of the CDR3: TGTGCCAGCTCACAAGGACAGGGGTATGGCTACACCTTC. The gene calls are TRBV18 and TRBJ1-2; 9 positions match TRBD1. The CDR3 spans 13 residues. The V gene's germline CDR1 is KGHSH and CDR2 LQKENI. V gave up 4 bases and J gave up 5 bases; unmatched junction bases: 2.

This clone was recorded once. This sequence joins TRBV2 and TRBJ2-7, with 7 bases matching TRBD1. Germline assignment: CDR1 SNHLY and CDR2 FYNNEI. V shed 6 bases and J 7 bases; nucleotides not matched to a gene: 15. The CDR3 totals 15 residues. The DNA for the CDR3 is TGTGCCAGCAGCGACAGGGTAGGGGGACCTCGGGAGCAGTACTTC. Amino acids: CASSDRVGGPREQYF.

The chain recombines TRBV7-2 with TRBJ1-1; D possibly corresponds to TRBD1 (5 bases). V was cut by 2 bases and J by 3 bases, with 7 bases left in between. CDR1 is SGHTA, CDR2 FQGNSA, per germline. The CDR3 covers 13 residues. The CDR3 spells CASSLIGDTEAFF. CDR3 bases: TGTGCCAGCAGCTTAATAGGGGACACTGAAGCTTTCTTT.

The chain is built from TRBV30 and TRBJ2-1, with 9 bases aligning to TRBD1. Germline CDR1 reads GTSNPN; CDR2 reads SVGIG (reference sequence). This CDR3 is built from 14 residues. Trimming took 5 bases from V and 3 from J; bases not matched to a gene: 5. This chain's CDR3 is CAWSAGQGYNEQFF. The CDR3 DNA sequence: TGTGCCTGGTCCGCGGGACAGGGCTACAATGAGCAGTTCTTC.

V is TRBV4-3 and J is TRBJ2-5; 14 bases are shared with TRBD2. Germline lookup yields CDR1 LGHNA and CDR2 YSLEER. The CDR3 covers 16 residues. V lost 4 bases, J lost 5 bases, and 6 bases stayed unmatched. The CDR3 region is CASSPGTSGSVETQYF. CDR3 nucleotide sequence: TGCGCCAGCAGCCCAGGGACTAGCGGGAGCGTGGAGACCCAGTACTTC.

This chain connects TRBV14 to TRBJ2-1; D is undetermined. The length of the CDR3 is 15 residues. V gave up 1 base and J gave up 0 bases, with 7 bases separating them. Per the germline V gene, CDR1 is SGHDN and CDR2 is FVKESK. CDR3 region: CASSQGVSSYNEQFF. For the CDR3, the DNA is TGTGCCAGCAGCCAAGGAGTAAGCTCCTACAATGAGCAGTTCTTC.

The V call is TRBV30, the J call TRBJ1-4, with 8 bases identical to TRBD1. CDR1 is GTSNPN, CDR2 SVGIG, per germline (reference sequence). V trimming: 7 bases; J trimming: 7 bases; junction bases outside the gene matches: 5. The CDR3 length is 12 residues. CDR3 region: CAYTGGFEKLFF. CDR3 nucleotide sequence: TGTGCCTATACAGGGGGTTTTGAAAAACTGTTTTTT.

This rearrangement joins TRBV15 to TRBJ2-7; 10 positions match TRBD1. The length of the CDR3 is 13 residues. The germline V gene has CDR1 LNHNV and CDR2 YYDKDF (reference sequence). After removal of 0 bases from V and 13 bases from J, the junction contained 6 bases not matched to a gene. The CDR3 DNA is TGTGCCACCAGCAGAGATGACAGGGGGCTTATTTACTTC. Translation gives CATSRDDRGLIYF.

CDR3 amino acids: CASSPSDREGDGYTF. In DNA form, the CDR3 reads TGTGCCAGCAGCCCCTCGGACAGGGAAGGGGATGGCTACACCTTC. The chain carries TRBV3-1 (or the pseudogene TRBV3-2) and TRBJ1-2; 8 nucleotides align to TRBD1. V lost 4 bases to trimming and J lost 6 bases; unmatched junction nucleotides: 10. Germline assignment: CDR1 LGHDT and CDR2 YNNKEL (reference sequence). The CDR3 contains 15 residues.

The chain has TRBV18 and TRBJ1-2; maybe TRBD1 (6 bases). The V and J ends lost 1 base and 7 bases respectively, with 19 bases between them. CDR1 is KGHSH, CDR2 LQKENI, per germline. The CDR3 totals 16 residues. The DNA of the CDR3 is TGTGCCAGCTCACCACGTTCTGTCAGGGGTCCCTCTGGCTACACCTTC. Protein: CASSPRSVRGPSGYTF.